This T cell receptor (beta chain) was recorded in a study of blood T cells in healthy people across ages. Germline CDR1 SGHDT, CDR2 YYEEEE. CDR3 length equals 14 residues. With 3 bases clipped from V and 4 bases from J, the junction kept 3 bases outside the gene matches. Whole-study results and caveats: CMV status of donors was not determined, possibly confounding expanded clonotype changes.

A second PCR of about 6 to 12 cycles used a sample-barcoded 5' primer and a J-beta primer mix. TCRdb re-called the 5' RACE reads with MiXCR, one entry per CDR3 protein. The sample has roughly 560,000 distinct CDR3 sequences; 24% are singletons. The sample holds a few counts of this clonotype. Its target is not known. The same sample was also used in a study of T cells of mothers and their children. That paper adds: From each mother came over 8 million TCR beta CDR3 reads, and from each child came 3 million to 3.5 million.

Input material: blood. The chain employs TRBV5-6 and TRBJ2-1, with TRBD1 identical over 8 bases. This clonotype was obtained from a boy younger than 18 in good health. The CDR3 here is CASSWGQVYNEQFF. CDR3 nucleotides: TGTGCCAGCAGCTGGGGACAGGTTTACAATGAGCAGTTCTTC. Looking up the rest from reference TRBV5-6 and TRBJ2-1 gives the full variable domain: DAGVTQSPTHLIKTRGQQVTLRCSPKSGHDTVSWYQQALGQGPQFIFQYYEEEERQRGNFPDRFSGHQFPNYSSELNVNALLLGDSALYLCASSWGQVYNEQFFGPGTRLTVL.